This T cell receptor beta chain appears in the sequencing data of a study of cytomegalovirus exposure and HLA in healthy donors. Findings and caveats of the study: In an earlier analysis, productive rearrangement rates for most beta V segments clustered near 87% or 30%. It was reportedly the case that the classifier diagnosed cytomegalovirus status with high specificity and sensitivity. A later analysis found common viral pathogens apparently linked to several of the most significant clusters. Many donors carried some public TCRs, although rarity characterized most TCR sequences.

The PCR made use of 60 Vbeta and 13 Jbeta primers. Assay used: immunoSEQ multiplex PCR; TCRdb lists only in-frame clones, some missing. The table lists fewer than 150,000 clones, 65% to 85% of them singletons. V lost 6 bases to trimming and J lost 6 bases; unmatched junction nucleotides: 7. The CDR3 length is 14 residues. In germline, CDR1 is SNHLY, CDR2 FYNNEI. Regarding this clone: What it binds is unknown.

The sample consisted of PBMCs. This sequence was found in a woman aged 25 to 45 in good health and CMV-seropositive. The J gene is TRBJ2-1, the V gene TRBV2, with 8 bases fitting TRBD1. In nucleotides, the CDR3 is TGTGCCAGCAGCACAGGACAGGGAGCCAATGAGCAGTTCTTC. Translation gives CASSTGQGANEQFF.